This T cell receptor beta chain was sequenced in a study of T-cell reconstitution after alpha-beta-depleted transplantation in children. As it was prepared, the TCRbeta library received unique molecular identifiers. TCRdb analysed the PCR reads with MiXCR anew, one entry per CDR3 protein. Of 190,000 or so distinct CDR3 sequences in the sample, less than 8% are singletons; the top ten hold roughly 3%. This CDR3 has 10 amino acids. The germline gives CDR1 MNHNY, CDR2 SVGAGI (reference sequence). Trimming shortened V by 6 bases and J by 8 bases, and 4 bases separated the two germline ends. This clonotype was picked up many times.

Sequences were derived from PBMCs from the stem cell graft donor, sampled from the stem cell graft. The clonotype originates from a human donor who donated a stem cell graft to a child with Wiskott-Aldrich syndrome. This sequence joins TRBV6-6 and TRBJ1-4, with D uncertain. The CDR3 reads CASSREKLFF. CDR3 DNA sequence: TGTGCCAGCAGCAGGGAAAAACTGTTTTTT.